This is a list of T cell receptor beta chains from one sample in a study of T cell changes during pregnancy in multiple sclerosis. Measured with immunoSEQ multiplex PCR; TCRdb has only the in-frame clones, and not every one. In the table there are 40,000 to 55,000 clones, 85% to 90% of which are singletons. The material sequenced was peripheral blood, taken in the first trimester of pregnancy. Source of these receptors: a female donor in good health, enrolled as a control in a pregnancy study. CDR3s include the opening cysteine and the closing phenylalanine or tryptophan. The D gene is left open where the match is weak. A clone size is listed for some rows: how often the clone was seen (once, few, many), or a class if it is expanded.

D: TRBD2
length: 14
V: TRBV11-3
J: TRBJ2-1
size: .
CDR3: CASSRTSMDNEQFF
DNA: TGTGCCAGCAGCCGGACTAGCATGGACAATGAGCAGTTCTTC

D: .
length: 14
V: TRBV11-1
J: TRBJ2-4
size: .
CDR3: CASSQTGAKNIQYF
DNA: TGTGCCAGCAGCCAAACAGGGGCCAAAAACATTCAGTACTTC

D: TRBD2
length: 15
V: TRBV2
J: TRBJ2-3
size: .
CDR3: CASSELAGGRDTQYF
DNA: TGTGCCAGCAGTGAACTAGCGGGGGGAAGAGATACGCAGTATTTT

D: TRBD2
length: 18
V: TRBV19
J: TRBJ2-1
size: .
CDR3: CASSIGLAGGLFYNEQFF
DNA: TGTGCCAGTAGTATAGGGCTAGCGGGAGGGCTTTTCTACAATGAGCAGTTCTTC

D: .
length: 15
V: TRBV7-2
J: TRBJ2-7
size: .
CDR3: CASSPGLGQTYEQYF
DNA: TGTGCCAGCAGCCCCGGTCTGGGCCAAACCTACGAGCAGTACTTC

D: .
length: 13
V: TRBV13
J: TRBJ2-3
size: once
CDR3: CASSTTNRDTQYF
DNA: TGTGCCAGCAGCACAACAAACCGAGATACGCAGTATTTT

D: .
length: 14
V: TRBV18
J: TRBJ1-2
size: .
CDR3: CASYQGRGDYGYTF
DNA: TGTGCCAGCTACCAGGGCAGGGGAGACTATGGCTACACCTTC

D: TRBD1
length: 17
V: TRBV5-5
J: TRBJ2-6
size: .
CDR3: CASSPETGVVGANVLTF
DNA: TGTGCCAGCAGTCCTGAGACAGGGGTTGTTGGGGCCAACGTCCTGACTTTC

D: .
length: 13
V: TRBV25-1
J: TRBJ1-6
size: few
CDR3: CASSGDNNSPLHF
DNA: TGTGCCAGCAGTGGGGACAATAATTCACCCCTCCACTTT

D: .
length: 13
V: TRBV19
J: TRBJ1-1
size: few
CDR3: CASSTRTVAEAFF
DNA: TGTGCCAGTAGTACCCGGACAGTAGCAGAAGCTTTCTTT

D: TRBD2
length: 14
V: TRBV18
J: TRBJ2-7
size: .
CDR3: CASSPGTSSYEQYF
DNA: TGTGCCAGCTCACCTGGGACTAGCTCCTACGAGCAGTACTTC

D: .
length: 13
V: TRBV28
J: TRBJ1-2
size: .
CDR3: CASSGGEEHGYTF
DNA: TGTGCCAGCAGTGGAGGGGAAGAACATGGCTACACCTTC

D: .
length: 15
V: TRBV28
J: TRBJ1-5
size: .
CDR3: CASSRTAGGNQPQHF
DNA: TGTGCCAGCAGTCGGACCGCGGGTGGCAATCAGCCCCAGCATTTT

D: .
length: 16
V: TRBV4-1
J: TRBJ2-7
size: .
CDR3: CASSQALPTRGAEQYF
DNA: TGCGCCAGCAGCCAAGCCCTCCCGACTAGAGGTGCCGAGCAGTACTTC

D: .
length: 14
V: TRBV28
J: TRBJ1-2
size: .
CDR3: CASSLPGARVGYTF
DNA: TGTGCCAGCAGTTTACCAGGGGCGAGGGTTGGCTACACCTTC

D: TRBD1
length: 14
V: TRBV11-2
J: TRBJ1-2
size: .
CDR3: CASSPTGSFYGYTF
DNA: TGTGCCAGCAGCCCGACAGGGAGTTTTTATGGCTACACCTTC

D: TRBD2
length: 13
V: TRBV30
J: TRBJ2-2
size: .
CDR3: CAGEEGGYGELFF
DNA: TGTGCCGGGGAGGAGGGAGGGTACGGGGAGCTGTTTTTT

D: .
length: 18
V: TRBV5-1
J: TRBJ1-3
size: .
CDR3: CASSLGPRQVYSGNTIYF
DNA: TGCGCCAGCAGCTTGGGCCCGCGACAGGTTTACTCTGGAAACACCATATATTTT

D: .
length: 13
V: TRBV15
J: TRBJ1-5
size: .
CDR3: CATSPGSNQPQHF
DNA: TGTGCCACCAGTCCAGGGAGCAATCAGCCCCAGCATTTT

D: .
length: 14
V: TRBV19
J: TRBJ2-3
size: .
CDR3: CASTWGHSTDTQYF
DNA: TGTGCCAGTACCTGGGGCCATAGCACAGATACGCAGTATTTT

D: .
length: 13
V: TRBV29-1
J: TRBJ1-2
size: .
CDR3: CSVGQLTNYGYTF
DNA: TGCAGCGTTGGACAGCTTACTAACTATGGCTACACCTTC

D: TRBD2
length: 19
V: TRBV7-3
J: TRBJ2-7
size: .
CDR3: CASGRGMGLAGGGSYEQYF
DNA: TGTGCCAGCGGGCGTGGAATGGGACTAGCGGGAGGAGGGTCCTACGAGCAGTACTTC

D: .
length: 15
V: TRBV28
J: TRBJ2-1
size: .
CDR3: CASTSWEVSYNEQFF
DNA: TGTGCCAGCACTTCATGGGAGGTCTCCTACAATGAGCAGTTCTTC

D: TRBD1
length: 14
V: TRBV4-2
J: TRBJ1-1
size: .
CDR3: CASSQPGQGPEAFF
DNA: TGTGCCAGCAGCCAACCGGGACAGGGCCCTGAAGCTTTCTTT

D: .
length: 13
V: TRBV28
J: TRBJ1-3
size: .
CDR3: CASSPTSGNTIYF
DNA: TGTGCCAGCAGTCCTACCTCTGGAAACACCATATATTTT

D: .
length: 14
V: TRBV5-1
J: TRBJ2-3
size: .
CDR3: CASSLEGDTDTQYF
DNA: TGCGCCAGCAGCTTGGAAGGGGACACAGATACGCAGTATTTT

D: .
length: 13
V: TRBV7-8
J: TRBJ1-2
size: .
CDR3: CASSLGGHYGYTF
DNA: TGTGCCAGCAGCTTAGGTGGCCACTATGGCTACACCTTC

D: TRBD1
length: 14
V: TRBV13
J: TRBJ1-1
size: few
CDR3: CASSQTLGDRVAFF
DNA: TGTGCCAGCAGCCAGACATTAGGGGACAGGGTGGCTTTCTTT

D: .
length: 14
V: TRBV25-1
J: TRBJ1-5
size: .
CDR3: CASSEYRDNQPQHF
DNA: TGTGCCAGCAGTGAATACAGGGACAATCAGCCCCAGCATTTT

D: TRBD1
length: 15
V: TRBV19
J: TRBJ1-2
size: .
CDR3: CASRPGTDEFYGYTF
DNA: TGTGCCAGTAGGCCCGGGACAGACGAGTTCTATGGCTACACCTTC

D: TRBD1
length: 12
V: TRBV6-5
J: TRBJ1-1
size: .
CDR3: CASGRTGKEAFF
DNA: TGTGCCAGCGGTAGGACAGGGAAAGAAGCTTTCTTT

D: TRBD2
length: 17
V: TRBV5-1
J: TRBJ2-1
size: .
CDR3: CASSSGTSGRAGNEQFF
DNA: TGCGCCAGCAGCTCCGGGACTAGCGGGAGGGCAGGCAATGAGCAGTTCTTC

D: TRBD2
length: 21
V: TRBV27
J: TRBJ2-3
size: .
CDR3: CASSSWTGWGTSGDSTDTQYF
DNA: TGTGCCAGCAGTTCCTGGACAGGGTGGGGGACTAGCGGGGATAGCACAGATACGCAGTATTTT

D: TRBD1
length: 15
V: TRBV7-9
J: TRBJ2-7
size: .
CDR3: CASSTDRGSPYEQYF
DNA: TGTGCCAGCAGCACGGACAGGGGATCTCCCTACGAGCAGTACTTC

D: TRBD1
length: 12
V: TRBV27
J: TRBJ1-2
size: .
CDR3: CASAGTGGGYTF
DNA: TGTGCCAGCGCCGGGACAGGGGGCGGCTACACCTTC

D: .
length: 13
V: TRBV18
J: TRBJ2-4
size: .
CDR3: CASSPPVPNIQYF
DNA: TGTGCCAGCTCACCGCCAGTCCCAAACATTCAGTACTTC

D: .
length: 13
V: TRBV6-5
J: TRBJ1-1
size: .
CDR3: CASTEGGVAEAFF
DNA: TGTGCCAGCACGGAAGGGGGGGTCGCTGAAGCTTTCTTT

D: .
length: 15
V: TRBV5-4
J: TRBJ2-4
size: .
CDR3: CASSSTTGAKNIQYF
DNA: TGTGCCAGCAGCAGTACAACGGGGGCCAAAAACATTCAGTACTTC

D: .
length: 14
V: TRBV11-2
J: TRBJ2-5
size: .
CDR3: CATMGSGATGTQYF
DNA: TGTGCCACCATGGGGAGCGGGGCGACAGGGACCCAGTACTTC

D: .
length: 14
V: TRBV5-1
J: TRBJ2-5
size: .
CDR3: CASSPTGPQETQYF
DNA: TGCGCCAGCAGCCCGACAGGCCCCCAAGAGACCCAGTACTTC

D: .
length: 11
V: TRBV5-1
J: TRBJ2-3
size: .
CDR3: CASSFGDTQYF
DNA: TGCGCCAGCAGCTTCGGGGATACGCAGTATTTT

D: TRBD2
length: 18
V: TRBV28
J: TRBJ2-3
size: .
CDR3: CASTGGLAGGRSTDTQYF
DNA: TGTGCCAGCACCGGAGGACTAGCGGGGGGCCGATCCACAGATACGCAGTATTTT

D: .
length: 14
V: TRBV5-1
J: TRBJ2-1
size: .
CDR3: CASSLWSVANEQFF
DNA: TGCGCCAGCAGCTTGTGGTCTGTGGCTAATGAGCAGTTCTTC

D: TRBD2
length: 15
V: TRBV5-1
J: TRBJ2-1
size: .
CDR3: CASSSLAGSYNEQFF
DNA: TGCGCCAGCAGCTCCCTAGCGGGCTCCTACAATGAGCAGTTCTTC

D: TRBD1
length: 15
V: TRBV9
J: TRBJ2-3
size: .
CDR3: CASSVGGQDTDTQYF
DNA: TGTGCCAGCAGCGTAGGGGGACAGGACACAGATACGCAGTATTTT

D: TRBD1
length: 14
V: TRBV2
J: TRBJ2-4
size: .
CDR3: CASSEDRAKNIQYF
DNA: TGTGCCAGCAGCGAGGACAGGGCCAAAAACATTCAGTACTTC

D: .
length: 15
V: TRBV6-1
J: TRBJ2-1
size: .
CDR3: CASSDTSSTANEQFF
DNA: TGTGCCAGCAGTGATACGAGCTCCACAGCCAATGAGCAGTTCTTC

D: TRBD2
length: 14
V: TRBV5-4
J: TRBJ2-7
size: .
CDR3: CASSSREGLWEQYF
DNA: TGTGCCAGCAGCTCCCGGGAGGGCCTTTGGGAGCAGTACTTC

D: .
length: 14
V: TRBV6-1
J: TRBJ2-3
size: .
CDR3: CASSEGLDTDTQYF
DNA: TGTGCCAGCAGTGAAGGGCTCGACACAGATACGCAGTATTTT

D: TRBD2
length: 19
V: TRBV7-9
J: TRBJ2-3
size: once
CDR3: CASSSSLMGLAGRGGTQYF
DNA: TGTGCCAGCAGCTCATCTCTCATGGGACTAGCGGGACGTGGAGGCACGCAGTATTTT

D: .
length: 13
V: TRBV7-9
J: TRBJ1-2
size: .
CDR3: CASSPSHNYGYTF
DNA: TGTGCCAGCAGCCCTAGTCATAACTATGGCTACACCTTC

D: .
length: 13
V: TRBV28
J: TRBJ2-7
size: once
CDR3: CASSYQGTYEQYF
DNA: TGTGCCAGCAGTTACCAGGGGACCTACGAGCAGTACTTC

D: .
length: 15
V: TRBV6-6
J: TRBJ1-2
size: .
CDR3: CASSNRTARIYGYTF
DNA: TGTGCCAGCAGTAACCGGACAGCGCGAATCTATGGCTACACCTTC

D: .
length: 12
V: TRBV7-2
J: TRBJ2-3
size: .
CDR3: CASSFSADTQYF
DNA: TGTGCCAGCAGCTTTAGCGCCGATACGCAGTATTTT

D: .
length: 15
V: TRBV9
J: TRBJ2-3
size: .
CDR3: CASSVASAFTDTQYF
DNA: TGTGCCAGCAGCGTAGCTAGCGCCTTCACAGATACGCAGTATTTT

D: .
length: 14
V: TRBV9
J: TRBJ2-7
size: .
CDR3: CASSVGGQNYEQYF
DNA: TGTGCCAGCAGCGTAGGTGGTCAGAACTACGAGCAGTACTTC

D: .
length: 15
V: TRBV2
J: TRBJ2-3
size: .
CDR3: CASSEPTGLTDTQYF
DNA: TGTGCCAGCAGTGAACCGACAGGACTCACAGATACGCAGTATTTT

D: .
length: 16
V: TRBV18
J: TRBJ2-5
size: .
CDR3: CASSEKMEDWGETQYF
DNA: TGTGCCAGCTCAGAGAAGATGGAGGATTGGGGTGAGACCCAGTACTTC

D: TRBD1
length: 13
V: TRBV28
J: TRBJ1-2
size: .
CDR3: CASSFRGLDGYTF
DNA: TGTGCCAGCAGTTTTAGGGGGCTTGATGGCTACACCTTC

D: TRBD1
length: 15
V: TRBV10-3
J: TRBJ1-2
size: .
CDR3: CAISQPGQGGQGYTF
DNA: TGTGCCATCAGCCAACCGGGACAGGGGGGACAAGGCTACACCTTC